This TCR beta chain was retrieved from a study of blood T cell repertoires in COVID-19. This table comes from immunoSEQ multiplex PCR, and its TCRdb copy is limited to in-frame clones, with some not included. The table includes about 310,000 clones, over 85% detected once. Participant ages covered 18 to 89 years across about 22 US areas. The germline V gene encodes CDR1 LGHNA and CDR2 YSLEER. Unmatched junction bases numbered 11, after V lost 3 bases and J lost 9 bases. The CDR3 is 16 residues long. Material for sequencing was PBMCs or T cells enriched from blood (not recorded which). This TCR derives from a woman under 40 who had recovered from COVID-19. The chain carries TRBV4-3 and TRBJ2-1, with TRBD2 identical over 10 bases. CDR3 coding DNA: TGCGCCAGCAGCCAGGCTTTTCTAGCGGGAGCGAGTGAGCAGTTCTTC. Encoded protein: CASSQAFLAGASEQFF.